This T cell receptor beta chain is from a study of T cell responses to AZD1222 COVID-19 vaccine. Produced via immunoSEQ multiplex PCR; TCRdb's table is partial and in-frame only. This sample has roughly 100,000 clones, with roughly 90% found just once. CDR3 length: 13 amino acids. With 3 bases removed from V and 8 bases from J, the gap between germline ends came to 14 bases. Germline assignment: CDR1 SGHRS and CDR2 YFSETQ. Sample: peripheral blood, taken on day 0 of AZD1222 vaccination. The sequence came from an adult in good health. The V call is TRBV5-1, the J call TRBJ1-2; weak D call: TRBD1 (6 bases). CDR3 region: CASSSQDRLGYTF. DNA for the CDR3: TGCGCCAGCAGCTCCCAGGACAGACTGGGCTACACCTTC.